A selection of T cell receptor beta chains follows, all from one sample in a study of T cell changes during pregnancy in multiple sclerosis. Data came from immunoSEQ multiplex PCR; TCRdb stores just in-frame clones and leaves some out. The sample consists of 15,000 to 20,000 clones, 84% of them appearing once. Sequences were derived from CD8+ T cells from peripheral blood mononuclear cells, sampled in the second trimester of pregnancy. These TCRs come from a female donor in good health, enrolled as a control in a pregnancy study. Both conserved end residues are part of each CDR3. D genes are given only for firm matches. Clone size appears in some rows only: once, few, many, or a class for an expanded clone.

cdr3_aa: CASSLGTSGGGYEQYF
cdr3_nt: TGTGCCAGCAGCTTAGGGACTAGCGGGGGGGGTTACGAGCAGTACTTC
d_call: TRBD2
j_call: TRBJ2-7
clone_size: -
v_call: TRBV7-2

cdr3_aa: CASSQDLEDRAHGYTF
cdr3_nt: TGTGCCAGCAGCCAAGATCTGGAAGACAGGGCCCATGGCTACACCTTC
d_call: TRBD1
j_call: TRBJ1-2
clone_size: few
v_call: TRBV14

cdr3_aa: CASSHRASYEQYF
cdr3_nt: TGTGCCAGCAGTCATCGAGCTTCCTACGAGCAGTACTTC
d_call: -
j_call: TRBJ2-7
clone_size: -
v_call: TRBV27

cdr3_aa: CASSPRDSYGYTF
cdr3_nt: TGTGCCAGCAGCCCCCGGGACAGTTATGGCTACACCTTC
d_call: TRBD1
j_call: TRBJ1-2
clone_size: once
v_call: TRBV14

cdr3_aa: CASRGEGGFGNTIYF
cdr3_nt: TGTGCCAGTCGCGGAGAGGGTGGGTTTGGAAACACCATATATTTT
d_call: -
j_call: TRBJ1-3
clone_size: -
v_call: TRBV19

cdr3_aa: CASSINQREQYF
cdr3_nt: TGTGCCAGCAGCATAAACCAGCGGGAGCAGTACTTC
d_call: -
j_call: TRBJ2-7
clone_size: -
v_call: TRBV27

cdr3_aa: CASSFGTGGEQFF
cdr3_nt: TGTGCCAGCAGCTTTGGGACAGGGGGTGAGCAGTTCTTC
d_call: TRBD1
j_call: TRBJ2-1
clone_size: few
v_call: TRBV11-2

cdr3_aa: CASSPRDRGLGYTF
cdr3_nt: TGTGCCAGTAGTCCCCGGGACAGAGGTCTGGGCTACACCTTC
d_call: TRBD1
j_call: TRBJ1-2
clone_size: -
v_call: TRBV19

cdr3_aa: CASSSRDRDNSPLHF
cdr3_nt: TGTGCCAGTAGTTCCCGGGACAGGGATAATTCACCCCTCCACTTT
d_call: TRBD1
j_call: TRBJ1-6
clone_size: medium-sized
v_call: TRBV19

cdr3_aa: CASSLEGGNQPQHF
cdr3_nt: TGTGCCAGCAGCTTGGAGGGGGGCAATCAGCCCCAGCATTTT
d_call: -
j_call: TRBJ1-5
clone_size: -
v_call: TRBV5-6

cdr3_aa: CASSPPRETEAFF
cdr3_nt: TGTGCCAGCTCACCACCGCGAGAAACTGAAGCTTTCTTT
d_call: -
j_call: TRBJ1-1
clone_size: -
v_call: TRBV18

cdr3_aa: CASSVVGGGYTF
cdr3_nt: TGTGCCAGCAGCGTAGTAGGGGGCGGCTACACCTTC
d_call: TRBD1
j_call: TRBJ1-2
clone_size: -
v_call: TRBV9

cdr3_aa: CASSGESEKLFF
cdr3_nt: TGTGCCAGCAGCGGGGAGAGTGAAAAACTGTTTTTT
d_call: -
j_call: TRBJ1-4
clone_size: -
v_call: TRBV11-2

cdr3_aa: CATSGLAGAYNEQFF
cdr3_nt: TGTGCCACCTCGGGACTAGCGGGGGCCTACAATGAGCAGTTCTTC
d_call: TRBD2
j_call: TRBJ2-1
clone_size: -
v_call: TRBV6-4

cdr3_aa: CASSHKQGATNEKLFF
cdr3_nt: TGTGCCAGCAGCCATAAACAGGGGGCCACTAATGAAAAACTGTTTTTT
d_call: TRBD1
j_call: TRBJ1-4
clone_size: -
v_call: TRBV4-2

cdr3_aa: CSVATDTQYF
cdr3_nt: TGCAGCGTTGCTACAGATACGCAGTATTTT
d_call: -
j_call: TRBJ2-3
clone_size: -
v_call: TRBV29-1

cdr3_aa: CASSLGTLNIQYF
cdr3_nt: TGTGCCAGCAGCTTGGGGACTCTAAACATTCAGTACTTC
d_call: -
j_call: TRBJ2-4
clone_size: -
v_call: TRBV5-6

cdr3_aa: CASSLNQGNTEAFF
cdr3_nt: TGTGCCAGCAGCTTAAATCAGGGGAACACTGAAGCTTTCTTT
d_call: -
j_call: TRBJ1-1
clone_size: -
v_call: TRBV7-6

cdr3_aa: CASSPYPGTSGRDTQYF
cdr3_nt: TGTGCCAGCAGCCCTTACCCCGGGACTAGCGGTCGAGATACGCAGTATTTT
d_call: TRBD2
j_call: TRBJ2-3
clone_size: once
v_call: TRBV7-3

cdr3_aa: CASSPSAGGFHEQFF
cdr3_nt: TGTGCCAGCAGCCCCTCAGCGGGGGGGTTCCATGAGCAGTTCTTC
d_call: TRBD2
j_call: TRBJ2-1
clone_size: -
v_call: TRBV6-4

cdr3_aa: CSANRVRDTEAFF
cdr3_nt: TGCAGCGCCAACAGGGTAAGGGACACTGAAGCTTTCTTT
d_call: -
j_call: TRBJ1-1
clone_size: -
v_call: TRBV29-1

cdr3_aa: CANRQGFGAEAFF
cdr3_nt: TGTGCCAATCGACAGGGATTTGGGGCTGAAGCTTTCTTT
d_call: TRBD1
j_call: TRBJ1-1
clone_size: -
v_call: TRBV2

cdr3_aa: CSVGRGLNQPQHF
cdr3_nt: TGCAGCGTTGGTAGAGGGCTCAATCAGCCCCAGCATTTT
d_call: -
j_call: TRBJ1-5
clone_size: -
v_call: TRBV29-1

cdr3_aa: CASINTDNYEQYF
cdr3_nt: TGTGCCAGCATAAATACGGACAACTACGAGCAGTACTTC
d_call: -
j_call: TRBJ2-7
clone_size: -
v_call: TRBV7-2

cdr3_aa: CASSPLGGGVWEQYF
cdr3_nt: TGTGCCAGCAGTCCCTTAGGGGGGGGAGTCTGGGAGCAGTACTTC
d_call: -
j_call: TRBJ2-7
clone_size: -
v_call: TRBV28

cdr3_aa: CASSARQGQGSPLHF
cdr3_nt: TGTGCCAGTAGTGCCCGACAGGGGCAGGGTTCACCCCTCCACTTT
d_call: TRBD1
j_call: TRBJ1-6
clone_size: -
v_call: TRBV19

cdr3_aa: CASSQSGQVSGGYTF
cdr3_nt: TGCGCCAGCAGTCAATCGGGACAGGTATCGGGTGGCTACACCTTC
d_call: TRBD1
j_call: TRBJ1-2
clone_size: -
v_call: TRBV23-1

cdr3_aa: CASSHPNRGDSPLHF
cdr3_nt: TGTGCCAGCAGCCACCCTAACAGGGGCGATTCACCCCTCCACTTT
d_call: TRBD1
j_call: TRBJ1-6
clone_size: -
v_call: TRBV7-9

cdr3_aa: CSAKGYRDISGNTIYF
cdr3_nt: TGCAGCGCCAAAGGGTACAGGGACATCTCTGGAAACACCATATATTTT
d_call: -
j_call: TRBJ1-3
clone_size: -
v_call: TRBV29-1

cdr3_aa: CASSIRRDQETQYF
cdr3_nt: TGTGCCAGCAGCATCCGTCGGGACCAAGAGACCCAGTACTTC
d_call: -
j_call: TRBJ2-5
clone_size: -
v_call: TRBV14

cdr3_aa: CASSLNRGLYEQYF
cdr3_nt: TGCGCCAGCAGCCTGAACAGGGGCCTCTACGAGCAGTACTTC
d_call: TRBD1
j_call: TRBJ2-7
clone_size: -
v_call: TRBV4-3

cdr3_aa: CASSHYRVVWYF
cdr3_nt: TGTGCCAGCAGCCATTACAGGGTAGTGTGGTATTTT
d_call: -
j_call: TRBJ2-3
clone_size: -
v_call: TRBV7-9

cdr3_aa: CASSGTGSIYEQYF
cdr3_nt: TGTGCCAGCAGTGGGACAGGGAGCATATACGAGCAGTACTTC
d_call: TRBD1
j_call: TRBJ2-7
clone_size: -
v_call: TRBV27

cdr3_aa: CASSQDGYGGTEAFF
cdr3_nt: TGTGCCAGCAGCCAAGATGGGTACGGGGGCACTGAAGCTTTCTTT
d_call: -
j_call: TRBJ1-1
clone_size: few
v_call: TRBV4-2

cdr3_aa: CASRIQGWNTEAFF
cdr3_nt: TGTGCCAGCAGAATTCAGGGGTGGAACACTGAAGCTTTCTTT
d_call: -
j_call: TRBJ1-1
clone_size: once
v_call: TRBV28

cdr3_aa: CASNRDNQPQHF
cdr3_nt: TGTGCCAGCAACAGGGACAATCAGCCCCAGCATTTT
d_call: -
j_call: TRBJ1-5
clone_size: -
v_call: TRBV2

cdr3_aa: CASSPSEAFF
cdr3_nt: TGTGCCAGCAGCCCTTCGGAAGCTTTCTTT
d_call: -
j_call: TRBJ1-1
clone_size: few
v_call: TRBV9

cdr3_aa: CASSLAPGWEQYF
cdr3_nt: TGTGCCAGCAGCTTGGCCCCGGGGTGGGAGCAGTACTTC
d_call: -
j_call: TRBJ2-7
clone_size: -
v_call: TRBV7-3

cdr3_aa: CSDRDSKFYGYTF
cdr3_nt: TGCAGCGACCGGGACAGTAAGTTCTATGGCTACACCTTC
d_call: TRBD1
j_call: TRBJ1-2
clone_size: -
v_call: TRBV29-1

cdr3_aa: CASSYSREGWTGELFF
cdr3_nt: TGTGCCAGCAGTTACTCGAGGGAGGGATGGACCGGGGAGCTGTTTTTT
d_call: TRBD2
j_call: TRBJ2-2
clone_size: -
v_call: TRBV6-6

cdr3_aa: CASSLAGGFMDEQYF
cdr3_nt: TGTGCCAGCAGCTTAGCAGGGGGCTTCATGGACGAGCAGTACTTC
d_call: TRBD1
j_call: TRBJ2-7
clone_size: -
v_call: TRBV11-1

cdr3_aa: CASSEAPGTAYEQYF
cdr3_nt: TGTGCCAGCAGTGAAGCGCCGGGTACTGCCTACGAGCAGTACTTC
d_call: -
j_call: TRBJ2-7
clone_size: once
v_call: TRBV6-1

cdr3_aa: CASSSGTVNTEAFF
cdr3_nt: TGTGCCAGCAGTTCCGGGACAGTGAACACTGAAGCTTTCTTT
d_call: TRBD1
j_call: TRBJ1-1
clone_size: -
v_call: TRBV27

cdr3_aa: CSARTGENYGYTF
cdr3_nt: TGCAGCGCCCGGACAGGGGAGAACTATGGCTACACCTTC
d_call: TRBD1
j_call: TRBJ1-2
clone_size: -
v_call: TRBV29-1

cdr3_aa: CASSEVSGGIQTQYF
cdr3_nt: TGTGCCAGCAGTGAAGTCTCCGGGGGGATCCAGACCCAGTACTTC
d_call: TRBD2
j_call: TRBJ2-5
clone_size: -
v_call: TRBV2

cdr3_aa: CASGFLSEADTQYF
cdr3_nt: TGTGCCAGCGGCTTTTTGTCGGAGGCAGATACGCAGTATTTT
d_call: -
j_call: TRBJ2-3
clone_size: -
v_call: TRBV9

cdr3_aa: CSVVGQSSYEQYF
cdr3_nt: TGCAGCGTCGTGGGACAGAGCTCCTACGAGCAGTACTTC
d_call: TRBD1
j_call: TRBJ2-7
clone_size: -
v_call: TRBV29-1

cdr3_aa: CASSPPGLREKLFF
cdr3_nt: TGTGCCAGCTCACCACCGGGACTCAGGGAAAAACTGTTTTTT
d_call: -
j_call: TRBJ1-4
clone_size: -
v_call: TRBV18

cdr3_aa: CASSQEGANYGYTF
cdr3_nt: TGTGCCAGCAGCCAAGAGGGGGCAAACTATGGCTACACCTTC
d_call: -
j_call: TRBJ1-2
clone_size: -
v_call: TRBV14

cdr3_aa: CASSPGTGVADTQYF
cdr3_nt: TGTGCCAGCAGCCCCGGGACAGGGGTTGCAGATACGCAGTATTTT
d_call: TRBD1
j_call: TRBJ2-3
clone_size: -
v_call: TRBV6-5